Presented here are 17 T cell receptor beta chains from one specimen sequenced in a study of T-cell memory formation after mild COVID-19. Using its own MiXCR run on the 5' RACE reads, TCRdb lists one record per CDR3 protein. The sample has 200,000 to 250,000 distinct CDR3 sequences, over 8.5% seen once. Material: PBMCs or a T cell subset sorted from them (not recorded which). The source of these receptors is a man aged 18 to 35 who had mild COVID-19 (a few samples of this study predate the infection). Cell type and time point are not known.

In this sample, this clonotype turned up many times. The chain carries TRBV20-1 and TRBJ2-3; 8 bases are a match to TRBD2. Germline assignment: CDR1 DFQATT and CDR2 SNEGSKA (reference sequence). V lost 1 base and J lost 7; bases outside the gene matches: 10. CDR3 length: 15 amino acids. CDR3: CSARGPSGSSNTQYF. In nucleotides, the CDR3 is TGCAGTGCTAGAGGCCCTAGCGGGTCTTCTAATACGCAGTATTTT.

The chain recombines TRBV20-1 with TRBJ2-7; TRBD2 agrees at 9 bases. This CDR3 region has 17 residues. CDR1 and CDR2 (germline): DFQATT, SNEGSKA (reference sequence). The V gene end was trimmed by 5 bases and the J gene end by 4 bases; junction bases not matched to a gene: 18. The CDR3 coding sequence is TGCAGTGCTGCCCGCGGCGGGGGGGCACAACTCATATACGAGCAGTACTTC. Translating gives CSAARGGGAQLIYEQYF.

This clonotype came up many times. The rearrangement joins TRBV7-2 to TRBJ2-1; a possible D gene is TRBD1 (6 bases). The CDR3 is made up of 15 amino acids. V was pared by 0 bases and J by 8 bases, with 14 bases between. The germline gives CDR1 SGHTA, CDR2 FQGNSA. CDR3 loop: CASSLAHRVSDEQFF. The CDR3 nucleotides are TGTGCCAGCAGCTTAGCCCACAGGGTGAGCGATGAGCAGTTCTTC.

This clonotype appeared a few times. This chain's CDR3 is CASSQAGSGEVDTQYF. DNA for the CDR3: TGTGCCAGCAGCCAAGCAGGTAGCGGGGAGGTAGATACGCAGTATTTT. The chain joins TRBV5-5 to TRBJ2-3, with TRBD2 matching 8 bases. In germline, CDR1 is SGHKS, CDR2 YYEKEE (reference sequence). V lost 4 bases and J lost 5; bases outside the gene matches: 12. This CDR3 comprises 16 residues.

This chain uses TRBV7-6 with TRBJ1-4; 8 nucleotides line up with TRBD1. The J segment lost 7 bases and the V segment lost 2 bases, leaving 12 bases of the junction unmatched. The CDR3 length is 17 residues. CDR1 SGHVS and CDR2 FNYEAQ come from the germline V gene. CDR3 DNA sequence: TGTGCCAGCAGCTTAAGATCGGACAGGGCCCGGGGTGAAAAACTGTTTTTT. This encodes CASSLRSDRARGEKLFF.

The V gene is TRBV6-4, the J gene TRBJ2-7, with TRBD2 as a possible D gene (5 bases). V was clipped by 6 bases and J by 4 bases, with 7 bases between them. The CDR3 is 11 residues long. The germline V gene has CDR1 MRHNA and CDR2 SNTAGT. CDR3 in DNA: TGTGCCAGCAGGGAGGTATACGAGCAGTACGTC. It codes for CASREVYEQYV.

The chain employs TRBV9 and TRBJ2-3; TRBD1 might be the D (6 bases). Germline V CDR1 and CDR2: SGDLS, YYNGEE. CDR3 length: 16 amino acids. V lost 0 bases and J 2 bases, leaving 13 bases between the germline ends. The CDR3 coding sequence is TGTGCCAGCAGCGTAGGACAGGCCATTACCACAGATACGCAGTATTTT. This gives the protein CASSVGQAITTDTQYF.

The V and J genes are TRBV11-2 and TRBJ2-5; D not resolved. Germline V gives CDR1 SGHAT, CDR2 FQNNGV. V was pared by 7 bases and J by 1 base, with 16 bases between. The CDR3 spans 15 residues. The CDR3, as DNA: TGTGCCAGCACGTTCGGGCAAGTACCCCAAGAGACCCAGTACTTC. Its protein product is CASTFGQVPQETQYF.

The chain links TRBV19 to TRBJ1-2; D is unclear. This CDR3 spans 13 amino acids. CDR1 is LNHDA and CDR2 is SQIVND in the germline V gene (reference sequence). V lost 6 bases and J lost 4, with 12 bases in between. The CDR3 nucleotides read TGTGCCAGTAGACCGGGCGGCCGCTATGGCTACACCTTC. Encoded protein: CASRPGGRYGYTF.

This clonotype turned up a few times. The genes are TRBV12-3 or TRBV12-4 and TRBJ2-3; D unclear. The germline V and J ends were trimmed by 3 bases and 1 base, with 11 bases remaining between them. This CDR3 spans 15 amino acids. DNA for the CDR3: TGTGCCAGCAGTTTCCCGGCGGTCGGCACAGATACGCAGTATTTT. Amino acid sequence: CASSFPAVGTDTQYF.

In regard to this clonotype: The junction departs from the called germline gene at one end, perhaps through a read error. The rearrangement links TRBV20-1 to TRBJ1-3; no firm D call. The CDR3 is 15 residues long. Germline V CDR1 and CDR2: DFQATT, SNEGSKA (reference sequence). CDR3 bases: TGCAGTGCCCTTCCTCCAGGCTCGCGAGGAAACACCACATATTTT. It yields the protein CSALPPGSRGNTTYF.

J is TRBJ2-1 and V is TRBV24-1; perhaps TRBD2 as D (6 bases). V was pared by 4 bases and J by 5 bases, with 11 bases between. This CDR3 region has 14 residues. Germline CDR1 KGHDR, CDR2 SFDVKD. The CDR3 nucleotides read TGTGCCACCAGTGACCGGGACTTAGACAATGAGCAGTTCTTC. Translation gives CATSDRDLDNEQFF.

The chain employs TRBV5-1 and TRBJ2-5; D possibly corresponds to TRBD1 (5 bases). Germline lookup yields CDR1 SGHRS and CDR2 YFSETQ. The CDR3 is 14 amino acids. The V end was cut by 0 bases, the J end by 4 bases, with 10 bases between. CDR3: CASSLDRPRETQYF. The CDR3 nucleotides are TGCGCCAGCAGCTTGGACAGGCCTCGAGAGACCCAGTACTTC.

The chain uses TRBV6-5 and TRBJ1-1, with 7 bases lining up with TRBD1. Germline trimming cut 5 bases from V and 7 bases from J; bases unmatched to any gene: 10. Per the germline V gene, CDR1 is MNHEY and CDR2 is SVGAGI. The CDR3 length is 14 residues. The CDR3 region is CASSELTGEVEAFF. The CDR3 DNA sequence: TGTGCCAGCAGTGAACTTACAGGGGAGGTTGAAGCTTTCTTT.

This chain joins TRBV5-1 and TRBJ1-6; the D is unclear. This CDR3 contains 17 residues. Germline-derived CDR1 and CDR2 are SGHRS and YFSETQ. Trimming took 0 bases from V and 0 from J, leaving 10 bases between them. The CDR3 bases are TGCGCCAGCAGCTTGGTTGCTGGAAGCTCCTATAATTCACCCCTCCACTTT. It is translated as CASSLVAGSSYNSPLHF.

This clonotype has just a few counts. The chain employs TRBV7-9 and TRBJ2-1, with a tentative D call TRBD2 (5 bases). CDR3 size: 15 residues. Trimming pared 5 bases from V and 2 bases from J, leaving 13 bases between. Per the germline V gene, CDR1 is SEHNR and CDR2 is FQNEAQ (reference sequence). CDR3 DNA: TGTGCCAGCAGCCCTTCGCGGGCTACCTACAATGAGCAGTTCTTC. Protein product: CASSPSRATYNEQFF.

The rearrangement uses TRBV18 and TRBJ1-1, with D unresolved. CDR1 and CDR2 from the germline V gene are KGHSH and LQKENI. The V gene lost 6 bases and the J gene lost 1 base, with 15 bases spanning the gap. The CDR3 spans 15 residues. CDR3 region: CASSPIERPNTEAFF. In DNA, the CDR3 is TGTGCCAGCTCCCCAATCGAGCGCCCGAACACTGAAGCTTTCTTT.